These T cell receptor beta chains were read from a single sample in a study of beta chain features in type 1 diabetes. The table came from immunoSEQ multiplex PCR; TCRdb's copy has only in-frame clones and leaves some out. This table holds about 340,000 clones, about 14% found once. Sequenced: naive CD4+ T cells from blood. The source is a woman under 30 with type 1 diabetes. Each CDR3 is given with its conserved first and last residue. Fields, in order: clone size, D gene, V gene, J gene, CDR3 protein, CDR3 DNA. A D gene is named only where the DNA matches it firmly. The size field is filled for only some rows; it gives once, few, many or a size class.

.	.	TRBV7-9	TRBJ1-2	CASSLALIMDGYTF	TGTGCCAGCAGCTTAGCACTCATAATGGATGGCTACACCTTC
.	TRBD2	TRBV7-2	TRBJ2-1	CASSSPLGLAGPGNEQFF	TGTGCCAGCAGCTCCCCACTGGGACTAGCGGGTCCCGGGAATGAGCAGTTCTTC
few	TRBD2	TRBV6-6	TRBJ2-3	CASSSPGTTTDTQYF	TGTGCCAGCAGTTCCCCCGGGACTACCACAGATACGCAGTATTTT
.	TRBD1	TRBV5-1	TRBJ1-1	CASSTRDSKNTEAFF	TGCGCCAGCAGCACCCGGGACAGCAAGAACACTGAAGCTTTCTTT
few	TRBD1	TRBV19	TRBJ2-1	CASKGDRAVYNEQFF	TGTGCCAGTAAAGGTGACAGGGCCGTCTACAATGAGCAGTTCTTC
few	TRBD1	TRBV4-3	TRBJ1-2	CASSQGQGIYGYTF	TGCGCCAGCAGCCAGGGACAGGGCATCTATGGCTACACCTTC
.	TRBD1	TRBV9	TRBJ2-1	CASSTQGTGLNEQFF	TGTGCCAGCAGCACACAGGGGACAGGGCTGAATGAGCAGTTCTTC
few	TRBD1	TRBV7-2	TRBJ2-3	CASSSGGSTDTQYF	TGTGCCAGCAGCTCAGGGGGTAGCACAGATACGCAGTATTTT
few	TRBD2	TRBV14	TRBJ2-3	CASSQVWLAGGADTQYF	TGTGCCAGCAGCCAAGTCTGGCTAGCGGGAGGGGCAGATACGCAGTATTTT
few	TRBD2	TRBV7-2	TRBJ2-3	CASSPWGLAGASTDTQYF	TGTGCCAGCAGCCCTTGGGGACTAGCGGGGGCTAGCACAGATACGCAGTATTTT